This TCR beta chain derives from a study of blood T cell repertoires in COVID-19. TCRdb's copy holds only in-frame clones and misses some; the assay was immunoSEQ multiplex PCR. The sample holds some 170,000 clones; 81% are singletons and the top ten take roughly 9.6%. CDR3 length: 14 residues. Germline values: CDR1 ENHRY, CDR2 SYGVKD. Deletions cut 5 bases from V and 5 bases from J, with 13 bases between. The specimen was peripheral blood. This receptor was identified in a man in his sixties with active or convalescent COVID-19. The chain joins TRBV10-3 to TRBJ2-1, with TRBD2 as a possible D gene (6 bases). The CDR3 here is CAISLEGVHNEQFF. The CDR3 DNA follows: TGTGCCATCAGTTTGGAGGGTGTACACAATGAGCAGTTCTTC.